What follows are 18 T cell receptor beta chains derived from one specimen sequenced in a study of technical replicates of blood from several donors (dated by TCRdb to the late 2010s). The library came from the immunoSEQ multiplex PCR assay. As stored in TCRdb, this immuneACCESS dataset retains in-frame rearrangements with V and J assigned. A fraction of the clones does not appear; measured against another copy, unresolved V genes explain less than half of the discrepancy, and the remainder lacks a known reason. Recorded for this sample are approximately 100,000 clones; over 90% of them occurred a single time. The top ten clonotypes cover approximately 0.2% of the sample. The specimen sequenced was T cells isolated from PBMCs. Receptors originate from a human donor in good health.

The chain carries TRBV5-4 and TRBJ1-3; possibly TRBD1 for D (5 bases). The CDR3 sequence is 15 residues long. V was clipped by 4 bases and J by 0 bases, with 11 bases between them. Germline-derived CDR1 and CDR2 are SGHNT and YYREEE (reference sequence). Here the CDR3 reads CASSLGLHSGNTIYF. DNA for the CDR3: TGTGCCAGCAGCCTGGGACTTCACTCTGGAAACACCATATATTTT.

CDR3: CAIRQGVQETQYF. The CDR3 DNA reads TGTGCCATCAGACAGGGCGTCCAAGAGACCCAGTACTTC. The chain is built from TRBV10-3 and TRBJ2-5; tentative D call: TRBD1 (6 bases). This CDR3 has 13 amino acids. The V gene lost 6 bases and the J gene lost 1 base, with 9 bases spanning the gap. Per the germline V gene, CDR1 is ENHRY and CDR2 is SYGVKD.

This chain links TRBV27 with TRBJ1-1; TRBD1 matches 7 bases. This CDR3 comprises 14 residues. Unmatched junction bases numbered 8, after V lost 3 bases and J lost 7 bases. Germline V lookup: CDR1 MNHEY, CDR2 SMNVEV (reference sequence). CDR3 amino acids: CASSFTTGLGEAFF. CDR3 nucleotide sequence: TGTGCCAGCAGTTTCACGACAGGGCTGGGTGAAGCTTTCTTT.

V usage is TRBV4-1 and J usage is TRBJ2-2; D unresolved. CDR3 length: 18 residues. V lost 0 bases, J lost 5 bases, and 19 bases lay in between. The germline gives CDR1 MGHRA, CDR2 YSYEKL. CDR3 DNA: TGCGCCAGCAGCCAAGATCCGCTGTCAGCCCTGAGGACCGGGGAGCTGTTTTTT. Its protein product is CASSQDPLSALRTGELFF.

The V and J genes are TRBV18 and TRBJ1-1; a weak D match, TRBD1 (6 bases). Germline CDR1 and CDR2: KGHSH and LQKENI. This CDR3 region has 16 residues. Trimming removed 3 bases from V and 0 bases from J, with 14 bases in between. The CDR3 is CASSPRDTSLNTEAFF. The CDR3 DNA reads TGTGCCAGCTCACCTAGGGACACGTCTTTGAACACTGAAGCTTTCTTT.

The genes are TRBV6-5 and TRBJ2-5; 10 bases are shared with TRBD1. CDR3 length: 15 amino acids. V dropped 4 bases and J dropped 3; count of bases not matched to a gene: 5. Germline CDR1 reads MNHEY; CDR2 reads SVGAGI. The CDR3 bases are TGTGCCAGCAGTTCTACCGGGACAGGGGAAGAGACCCAGTACTTC. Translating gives CASSSTGTGEETQYF.

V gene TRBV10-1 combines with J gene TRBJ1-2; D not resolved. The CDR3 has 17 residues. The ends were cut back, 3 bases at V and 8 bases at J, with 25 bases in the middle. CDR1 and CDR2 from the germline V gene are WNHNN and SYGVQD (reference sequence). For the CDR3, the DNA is TGCGCCAGCAGTGAATCCCTATCACGGCCGGGGTTTGGGGGCTACACCTTC. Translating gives CASSESLSRPGFGGYTF.

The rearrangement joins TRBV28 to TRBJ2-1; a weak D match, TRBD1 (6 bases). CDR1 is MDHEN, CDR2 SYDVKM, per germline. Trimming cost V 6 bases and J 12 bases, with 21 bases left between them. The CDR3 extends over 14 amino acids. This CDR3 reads CASRTQGSFLWQFF. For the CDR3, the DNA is TGTGCCAGCAGAACACAGGGTAGCTTTTTATGGCAGTTCTTC.

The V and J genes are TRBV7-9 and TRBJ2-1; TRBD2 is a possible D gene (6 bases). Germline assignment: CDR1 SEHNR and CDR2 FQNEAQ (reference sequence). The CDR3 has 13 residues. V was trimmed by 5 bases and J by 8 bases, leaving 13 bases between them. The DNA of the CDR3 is TGTGCCAGCAGCGCCGGGGGACTCGATGAGCAGTTCTTC. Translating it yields CASSAGGLDEQFF.

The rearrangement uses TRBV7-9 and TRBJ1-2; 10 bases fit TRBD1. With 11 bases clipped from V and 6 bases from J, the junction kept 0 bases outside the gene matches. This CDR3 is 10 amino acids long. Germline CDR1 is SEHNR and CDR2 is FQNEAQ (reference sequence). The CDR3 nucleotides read TGTGCCGGACAGGGGGATGGCTACACCTTC. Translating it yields CAGQGDGYTF. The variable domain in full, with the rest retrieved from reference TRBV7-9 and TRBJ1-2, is DTGVSQNPRHKITKRGQNVTFRCDPISEHNRLYWYRQTLGQGPEFLTYFQNEAQLEKSRLLSDRFSAERPKGSFSTLEIQRTEQGDSAMYLCAGQGDGYTFGSGTRLTVV.

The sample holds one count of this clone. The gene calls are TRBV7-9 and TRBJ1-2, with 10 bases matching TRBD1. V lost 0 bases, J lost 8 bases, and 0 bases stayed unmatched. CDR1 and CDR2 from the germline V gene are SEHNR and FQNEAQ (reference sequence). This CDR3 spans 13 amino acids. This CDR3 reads CASSLATGGGYTF. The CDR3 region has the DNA TGTGCCAGCAGCTTAGCGACAGGGGGCGGCTACACCTTC.

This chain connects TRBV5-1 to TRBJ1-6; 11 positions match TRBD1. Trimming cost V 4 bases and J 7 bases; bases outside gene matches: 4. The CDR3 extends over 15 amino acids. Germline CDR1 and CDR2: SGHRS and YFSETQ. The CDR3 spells CASSPGTGGNSPLHF. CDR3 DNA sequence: TGCGCCAGCAGCCCAGGGACAGGGGGAAATTCACCCCTCCACTTT.

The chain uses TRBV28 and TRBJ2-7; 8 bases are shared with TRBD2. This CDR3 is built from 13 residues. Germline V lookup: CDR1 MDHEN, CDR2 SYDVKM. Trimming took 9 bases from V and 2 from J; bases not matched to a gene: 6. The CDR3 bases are TGTGCCAGTACCACGGGAGGGACCTACGAGCAGTACTTC. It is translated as CASTTGGTYEQYF.

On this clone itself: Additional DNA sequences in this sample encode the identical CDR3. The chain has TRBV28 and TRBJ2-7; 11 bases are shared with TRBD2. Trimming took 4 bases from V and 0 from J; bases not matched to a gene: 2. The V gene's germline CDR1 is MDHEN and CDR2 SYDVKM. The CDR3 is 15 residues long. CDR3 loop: CASSSLAGGSYEQYF. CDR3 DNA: TGTGCCAGCAGTTCGCTAGCGGGAGGCTCCTACGAGCAGTACTTC.

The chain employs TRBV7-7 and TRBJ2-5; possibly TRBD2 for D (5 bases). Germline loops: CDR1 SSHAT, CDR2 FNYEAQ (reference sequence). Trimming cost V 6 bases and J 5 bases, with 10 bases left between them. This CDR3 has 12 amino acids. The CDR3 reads CASSYPGETQYF. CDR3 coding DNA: TGTGCCAGCAGTTACCCGGGGGAGACCCAGTACTTC.

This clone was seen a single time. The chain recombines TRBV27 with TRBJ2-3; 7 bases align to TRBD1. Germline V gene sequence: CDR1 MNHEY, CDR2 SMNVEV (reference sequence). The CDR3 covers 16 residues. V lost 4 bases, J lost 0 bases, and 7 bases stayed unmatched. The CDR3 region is CASSSQGDPSTDTQYF. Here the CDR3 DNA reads TGTGCCAGCAGTTCCCAGGGGGACCCTAGCACAGATACGCAGTATTTT.

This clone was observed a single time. The CDR3 loop reads CASSRGWVGDGYTF. The CDR3 DNA reads as TGTGCCAGCAGCCGAGGATGGGTGGGAGATGGCTACACCTTC. The rearrangement joins TRBV14 to TRBJ1-2, with D unclear. V gave up 4 bases and J gave up 6 bases, with 15 bases separating them. CDR3 size: 14 residues. Germline V gene data show CDR1 as SGHDN and CDR2 as FVKESK.

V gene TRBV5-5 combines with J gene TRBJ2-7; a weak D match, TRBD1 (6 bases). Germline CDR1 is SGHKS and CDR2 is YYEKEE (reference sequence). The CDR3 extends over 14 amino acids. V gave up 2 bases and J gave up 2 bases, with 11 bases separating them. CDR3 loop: CASSLRDKAYEQYF. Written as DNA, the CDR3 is TGTGCCAGCAGCTTACGGGACAAAGCCTACGAGCAGTACTTC. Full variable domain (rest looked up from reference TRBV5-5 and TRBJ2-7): DAGVTQSPTHLIKTRGQQVTLRCSPISGHKSVSWYQQVLGQGPQFIFQYYEKEERGRGNFPDRFSARQFPNYSSELNVNALLLGDSALYLCASSLRDKAYEQYFGPGTRLTVT.